What follows are 24 T cell receptor beta chains derived from one specimen sequenced in a study of blood T cell repertoires in COVID-19. Data came from immunoSEQ multiplex PCR; TCRdb stores just in-frame clones and leaves some out. Counted here are approximately 250,000 clones, around 86% occurring once; the ten biggest clones make up around 1.5%. Sequencing input: peripheral blood. These TCRs come from a woman aged 55-75 years who had recovered from COVID-19.

The genes are TRBV5-8 and TRBJ2-5; D is uncertain. V lost 1 base and J lost 0, with 4 bases in between. In germline, CDR1 is SGHTS, CDR2 YDEGEE. CDR3 length: 13 residues. This chain's CDR3 is CASSLSYQETQYF. Written as DNA, the CDR3 is TGTGCCAGCAGCTTGAGCTACCAAGAGACCCAGTACTTC.

V is TRBV6-5 and J is TRBJ1-4; 11 bases match TRBD1. V shed 8 bases and J 5 bases; nucleotides not matched to a gene: 4. Germline-derived CDR1 and CDR2 are MNHEY and SVGAGI. CDR3 size: 14 residues. DNA of the CDR3: TGTGCCAGCGGGGACAGGGGGAAAAATGAAAAACTGTTTTTT. Encoded protein: CASGDRGKNEKLFF.

The sample holds a few counts of this clone. This chain joins TRBV9 and TRBJ2-7; 9 nucleotides agree with TRBD2. This CDR3 has 15 residues. V shed 4 bases and J 0 bases; nucleotides not matched to a gene: 5. The germline V gene encodes CDR1 SGDLS and CDR2 YYNGEE. CDR3 nucleotides: TGTGCCAGCAGCCCCAGCGGGGGGAGCTCCTACGAGCAGTACTTC. As protein: CASSPSGGSSYEQYF.

This chain joins TRBV3-1 (or the pseudogene TRBV3-2) and TRBJ2-1, with 9 bases identical to TRBD2. In germline, CDR1 is LGHDT, CDR2 YNNKEL (reference sequence). The CDR3 runs to 14 residues. V gave up 3 bases and J gave up 5 bases; unmatched junction bases: 2. The CDR3 DNA reads as TGTGCCAGCAGCCAGCGGGGGGGGGACAATGAGCAGTTCTTC. It encodes CASSQRGGDNEQFF.

The V call is TRBV5-6, the J call TRBJ1-4; D ambiguous. Per germline, CDR1 SGHDT and CDR2 YYEEEE. This CDR3 is 13 amino acids long. Trimming left V 2 bases short and J 3 bases short, with 5 bases between. CDR3 DNA sequence: TGTGCCAGCAGCTTCCTCGCTAATGAAAAACTGTTTTTT. Residues: CASSFLANEKLFF. Together with reference TRBV5-6 and TRBJ1-4, the CDR3 gives the full variable domain: DAGVTQSPTHLIKTRGQQVTLRCSPKSGHDTVSWYQQALGQGPQFIFQYYEEEERQRGNFPDRFSGHQFPNYSSELNVNALLLGDSALYLCASSFLANEKLFFGSGTQLSVL.

This rearrangement joins TRBV2 to TRBJ2-3; 8 bases are a match to TRBD1. CDR1 SNHLY and CDR2 FYNNEI come from the germline V gene. This CDR3 comprises 13 residues. V lost 10 bases, J lost 4 bases, and 7 bases stayed unmatched. The CDR3 protein is CATGDRWADTQYF. CDR3 DNA sequence: TGTGCCACCGGGGACAGGTGGGCAGATACGCAGTATTTT.

The chain carries TRBV29-1 and TRBJ1-5; 9 bases line up with TRBD1. Trimming at V came to 7 bases and at J to 2 bases, leaving 6 bases not matched to a gene. The V gene's germline CDR1 is SQVTM and CDR2 ANQGSEA. This CDR3 spans 14 amino acids. The CDR3 DNA is TGCAGCGCCTGGACAGGGGATGGCAATCAGCCCCAGCATTTT. This sequence encodes CSAWTGDGNQPQHF.

V and J are TRBV6-5 and TRBJ1-6, with 7 bases that match TRBD1. J was trimmed by 4 bases and V by 2 bases; bases with no gene match: 5. The length of the CDR3 is 16 residues. Germline assignment: CDR1 MNHEY and CDR2 SVGAGI. As DNA, the CDR3 is TGTGCCAGCAGTTACACTACAGGGGTATATAATTCACCCCTCCACTTT. Its protein product is CASSYTTGVYNSPLHF.

This clone was observed a few times. The chain employs TRBV5-4 and TRBJ1-2; D unclear. V lost 4 bases, J lost 6 bases, and 19 bases lay in between. This CDR3 contains 15 residues. From germline, CDR1 is SGHNT and CDR2 YYREEE (reference sequence). CDR3 region: CASSPTATRKDGYTF. In DNA, the CDR3 is TGTGCCAGCAGCCCCACCGCGACGAGGAAGGATGGCTACACCTTC.

The chain combines TRBV19 with TRBJ2-1, with a tentative D call TRBD1 (7 bases). This CDR3 is 20 amino acids long. From germline, CDR1 is LNHDA and CDR2 SQIVND (reference sequence). V was trimmed by 0 bases and J by 4 bases, leaving 25 bases between them. CDR3 loop: CASSIEWRGQTVIRYNEQFF. In nucleotides, the CDR3 is TGTGCCAGTAGTATAGAATGGAGGGGACAGACTGTAATTAGGTACAATGAGCAGTTCTTC.

This chain uses TRBV6-5 with TRBJ2-7; TRBD1 matches 9 bases. This CDR3 comprises 14 residues. The germline gives CDR1 MNHEY, CDR2 SVGAGI. With 8 bases clipped from V and 5 bases from J, the junction kept 10 bases outside the gene matches. The CDR3 sequence is CASRGTGRTHEQYF. The CDR3 DNA is TGTGCCAGCCGAGGGACAGGGCGAACCCACGAGCAGTACTTC.

The V gene is TRBV5-6, the J gene TRBJ1-4; 7 bases map to TRBD1. Unmatched junction bases numbered 5, after V lost 2 bases and J lost 7 bases. CDR1 SGHDT and CDR2 YYEEEE come from the germline V gene. The CDR3 totals 14 residues. This CDR3 is CASSLRQGGEKLFF. Written as DNA, the CDR3 is TGTGCCAGCAGCTTACGACAGGGTGGTGAAAAACTGTTTTTT.

The chain recombines TRBV10-3 with TRBJ2-2; D is perhaps TRBD1 (6 bases). This CDR3 is 13 amino acids long. V lost 11 bases, J lost 5 bases, and 15 bases lay in between. Germline CDR1 ENHRY, CDR2 SYGVKD. CDR3 loop: CAALGAETGELFF. The CDR3, as DNA: TGTGCCGCCCTGGGGGCTGAGACCGGGGAGCTGTTTTTT.

The V and J genes are TRBV9 and TRBJ2-1; maybe TRBD2 (6 bases). Germline V CDR1 and CDR2: SGDLS, YYNGEE. Deletions cut 3 bases from V and 10 bases from J, with 17 bases between. The CDR3 has 14 amino acids. The CDR3: CASSAGTASSEQFF. The CDR3 DNA follows: TGTGCCAGCAGCGCAGGGACTGCCTCTTCGGAGCAGTTCTTC.

This clone is a singleton in its sample. The chain has TRBV12-5 and TRBJ2-1; 9 bases fit TRBD1. V shed 2 bases, J shed 7 bases, and the junction held 12 bases outside the gene matches. The germline V gene has CDR1 LGHNT and CDR2 FRNRAP. This CDR3 has 17 amino acids. The CDR3 region has the DNA TGTGCTAGTGGTTTGCCACGAGTAGGGACAGGGAGAAATGAGCAGTTCTTC. It is translated as CASGLPRVGTGRNEQFF.

To note about this clone: The sample carries other DNA sequences with the same CDR3. The chain is built from TRBV18 and TRBJ2-3, with no clear D. Trimming took off 3 bases at V and 0 bases at J, with 4 bases between the two ends. The CDR3 totals 13 residues. Germline loops: CDR1 KGHSH, CDR2 LQKENI. This CDR3 reads CASSPPSTDTQYF. The CDR3 DNA follows: TGTGCCAGCTCACCTCCTAGCACAGATACGCAGTATTTT.

The table lists this clone with a count of one. Other DNA sequences from this sample encode an identical CDR3 as well. For the CDR3, the DNA is TGCAGCGTTGAGGAAGGGGCGCATGAAAAACTGTTTTTT. Translating gives CSVEEGAHEKLFF. This sequence joins TRBV29-1 and TRBJ1-4, with a weak D call TRBD1 (5 bases). The V end was cut by 3 bases, the J end by 6 bases, with 11 bases between. This CDR3 comprises 13 residues. Germline V CDR1 and CDR2: SQVTM, ANQGSEA.

Remarks on this clone: The same CDR3 is also encoded by other DNA sequences in this sample. This rearrangement joins TRBV6-5 to TRBJ2-7; 9 bases fit TRBD1. This CDR3 comprises 13 residues. In germline, CDR1 is MNHEY, CDR2 SVGAGI. The J segment lost 2 bases and the V segment lost 5 bases, leaving 1 base of the junction unmatched. The CDR3: CASSRDRAYEQYF. For the CDR3, the DNA is TGTGCCAGCAGTAGGGACAGGGCCTACGAGCAGTACTTC.

The chain's CDR3 is CASSWGDQPQHF. The CDR3 DNA reads TGTGCCAGTAGTTGGGGAGATCAGCCCCAGCATTTT. V gene TRBV19 combines with J gene TRBJ1-5, with D hard to call. CDR1 and CDR2 from the germline V gene are LNHDA and SQIVND (reference sequence). The germline V and J ends were trimmed by 5 bases and 5 bases, with 7 bases remaining between them. CDR3 length: 12 amino acids.

This chain connects TRBV20-1 to TRBJ2-7; the D gene is possibly TRBD1 (5 bases). In germline, CDR1 is DFQATT, CDR2 SNEGSKA (reference sequence). V shed 3 bases and J shed 4 bases, with 16 bases lying between them. The CDR3 is 14 amino acids. CDR3 nucleotide sequence: TGCAGTGCTAGTCCCACCAGGGCCGGTTACGAGCAGTACTTC. This sequence encodes CSASPTRAGYEQYF.

The rearrangement joins TRBV5-1 to TRBJ2-5, with 8 bases lining up with TRBD2. The CDR3 extends over 16 amino acids. From germline, CDR1 is SGHRS and CDR2 YFSETQ. The V and J ends lost 1 base and 5 bases, in that order; junction bases with no gene match: 10. DNA of the CDR3: TGCGCCAGCAGCTTGCTCTCAGCAGCGGGGGCCGAGACCCAGTACTTC. The encoded protein is CASSLLSAAGAETQYF.

The chain carries TRBV7-9 and TRBJ1-5, with 7 bases that match TRBD1. Germline trimming cut 3 bases from V and 2 bases from J; bases unmatched to any gene: 1. The germline CDR1 and CDR2 sequences are SEHNR and FQNEAQ (reference sequence). CDR3 size: 14 residues. The CDR3 DNA reads TGTGCCAGCAGCTTTACAGGGGGCAATCAGCCCCAGCATTTT. Translation: CASSFTGGNQPQHF. Combining the CDR3 with reference TRBV7-9 and TRBJ1-5 gives the whole variable domain DTGVSQNPRHKITKRGQNVTFRCDPISEHNRLYWYRQTLGQGPEFLTYFQNEAQLEKSRLLSDRFSAERPKGSFSTLEIQRTEQGDSAMYLCASSFTGGNQPQHFGDGTRLSIL.

The chain uses TRBV15 and TRBJ2-1, with 8 bases that match TRBD1. Germline V gives CDR1 LNHNV, CDR2 YYDKDF (reference sequence). The ends lost 0 bases at V and 7 bases at J; junction bases unmatched: 8. The CDR3 covers 16 residues. Here the CDR3 reads CATSRELTGVGNEQFF. The CDR3 nucleotides read TGTGCCACCAGCAGAGAATTGACAGGGGTCGGGAATGAGCAGTTCTTC.

V and J are TRBV7-3 and TRBJ1-1; 7 bases line up with TRBD1. Germline V gene sequence: CDR1 SGHTA, CDR2 FQGTGA. CDR3 length: 14 amino acids. V was clipped by 1 base and J by 3 bases; unmatched bases: 2. The CDR3 sequence: CASSLNRGDTEAFF. The CDR3 coding sequence is TGTGCCAGCAGCTTAAACAGGGGTGACACTGAAGCTTTCTTT.